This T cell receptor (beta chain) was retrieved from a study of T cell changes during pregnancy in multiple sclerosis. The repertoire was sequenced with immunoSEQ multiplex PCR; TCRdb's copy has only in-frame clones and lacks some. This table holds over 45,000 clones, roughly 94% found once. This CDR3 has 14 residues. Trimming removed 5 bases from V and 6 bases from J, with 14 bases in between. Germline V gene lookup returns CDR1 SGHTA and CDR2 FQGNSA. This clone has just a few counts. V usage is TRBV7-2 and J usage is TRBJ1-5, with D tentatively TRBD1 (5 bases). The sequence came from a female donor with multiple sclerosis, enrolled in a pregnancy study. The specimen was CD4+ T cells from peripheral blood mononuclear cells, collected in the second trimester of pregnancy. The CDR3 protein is CASSARAGGQPQHF. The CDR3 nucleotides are TGTGCCAGCAGCGCCAGGGCGGGGGGTCAGCCCCAGCATTTT.